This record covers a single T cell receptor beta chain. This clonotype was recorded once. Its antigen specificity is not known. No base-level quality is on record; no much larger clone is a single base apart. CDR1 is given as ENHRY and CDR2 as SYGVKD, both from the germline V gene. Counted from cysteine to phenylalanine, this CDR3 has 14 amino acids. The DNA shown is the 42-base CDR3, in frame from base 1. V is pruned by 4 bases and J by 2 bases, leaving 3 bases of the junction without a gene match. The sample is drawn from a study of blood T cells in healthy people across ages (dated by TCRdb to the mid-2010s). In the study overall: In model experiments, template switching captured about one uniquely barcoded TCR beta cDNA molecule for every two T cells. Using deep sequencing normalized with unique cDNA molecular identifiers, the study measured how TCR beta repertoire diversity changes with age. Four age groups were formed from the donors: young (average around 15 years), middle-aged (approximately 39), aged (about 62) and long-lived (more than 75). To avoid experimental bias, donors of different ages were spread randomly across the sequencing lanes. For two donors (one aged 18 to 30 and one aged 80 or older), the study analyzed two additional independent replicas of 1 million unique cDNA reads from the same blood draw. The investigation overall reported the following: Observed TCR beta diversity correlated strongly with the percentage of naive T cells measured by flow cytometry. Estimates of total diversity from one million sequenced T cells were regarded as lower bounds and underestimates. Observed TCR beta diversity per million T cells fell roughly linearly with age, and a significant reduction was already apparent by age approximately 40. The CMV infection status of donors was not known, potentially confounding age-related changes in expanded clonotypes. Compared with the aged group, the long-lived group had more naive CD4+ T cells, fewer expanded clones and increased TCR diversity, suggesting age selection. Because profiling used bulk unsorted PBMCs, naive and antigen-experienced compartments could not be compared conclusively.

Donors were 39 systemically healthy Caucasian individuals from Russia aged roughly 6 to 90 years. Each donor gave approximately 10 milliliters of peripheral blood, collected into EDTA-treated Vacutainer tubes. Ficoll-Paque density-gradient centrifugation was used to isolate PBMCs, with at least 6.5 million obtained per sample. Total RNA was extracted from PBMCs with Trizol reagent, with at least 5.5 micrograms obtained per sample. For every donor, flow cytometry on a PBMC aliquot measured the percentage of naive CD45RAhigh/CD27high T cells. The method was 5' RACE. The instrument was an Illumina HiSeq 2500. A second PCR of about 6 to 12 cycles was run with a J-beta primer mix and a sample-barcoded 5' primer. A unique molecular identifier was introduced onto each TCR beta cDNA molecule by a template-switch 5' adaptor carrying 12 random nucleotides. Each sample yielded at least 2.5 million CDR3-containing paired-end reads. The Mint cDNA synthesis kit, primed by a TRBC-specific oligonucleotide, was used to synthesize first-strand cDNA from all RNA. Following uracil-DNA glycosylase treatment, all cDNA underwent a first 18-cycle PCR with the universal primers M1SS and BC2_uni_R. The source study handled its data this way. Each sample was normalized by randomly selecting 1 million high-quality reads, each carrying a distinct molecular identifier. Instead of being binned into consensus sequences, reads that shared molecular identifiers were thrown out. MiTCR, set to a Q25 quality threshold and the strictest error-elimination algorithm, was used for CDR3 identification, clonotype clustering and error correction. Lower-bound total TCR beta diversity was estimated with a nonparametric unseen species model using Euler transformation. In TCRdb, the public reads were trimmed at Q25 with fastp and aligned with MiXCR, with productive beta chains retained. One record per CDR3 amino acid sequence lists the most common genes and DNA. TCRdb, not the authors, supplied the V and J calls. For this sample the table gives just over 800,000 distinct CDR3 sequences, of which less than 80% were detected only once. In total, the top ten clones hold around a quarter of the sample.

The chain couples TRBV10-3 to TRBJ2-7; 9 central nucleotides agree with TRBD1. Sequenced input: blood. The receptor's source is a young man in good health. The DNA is TGTGCCATCAGTGGGACAGGGGAAGCCTACGAGCAGTACTTC. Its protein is CAISGTGEAYEQYF.